These T cell receptor beta chains were read from a single sample in a study of CD8+ T cells in alopecia areata. The method was immunoSEQ multiplex PCR; TCRdb's version includes in-frame clones alone and lacks a portion of them. This sample yields some 130,000 clones, of which about 60% are seen a single time; approximately 6.5% belongs to the top ten. Source: CD4+ T cells sorted from blood, taken at week 0. Receptor source: a human donor with alopecia areata. Each CDR3 is given with its conserved first and last residue. The order of the fields is D gene, J gene, V gene, clone size, CDR3 DNA, CDR3 protein. D genes are given only for firm matches. Clone size is not always given. Where it is, it says once, few, many or a class for expanded clones.

>.|TRBJ2-3|TRBV2|.
TGTGCCAGCAGAATGGTTGGGACAGATACGCAGTATTTT
CASRMVGTDTQYF
>TRBD1|TRBJ2-5|TRBV7-9|.
TGTGCCAGCAGCATACCGGGACAGGGGCTAGAGACCCAGTACTTC
CASSIPGQGLETQYF
>.|TRBJ1-2|TRBV19|.
TGTGCCAGTAGTCCCGGGTCGCGGAGGAATGACTACACCTTC
CASSPGSRRNDYTF
>TRBD1|TRBJ1-5|TRBV7-9|many
TGTGCCAGCAGCATGGGACAGGGTGGACAGCCCCAGCATTTT
CASSMGQGGQPQHF
>.|TRBJ2-3|TRBV27|.
TGTGCCAGCAGTCATCTCCATACGCAGTATTTT
CASSHLHTQYF
>TRBD1|TRBJ1-2|TRBV7-9|once
TGTGCCAGCAGCGACCGGGACAGGGGAAACTATGGCTACACCTTC
CASSDRDRGNYGYTF
>TRBD1|TRBJ1-1|TRBV30|few
TGTGCCTGGAGGGGGACAGGGGGGGAAGCTTTCTTT
CAWRGTGGEAFF
>.|TRBJ1-1|TRBV19|few
TGTGCCAGTGCCGATTCCGCGGGAAAGATGAACACTGAAGCTTTCTTT
CASADSAGKMNTEAFF
>.|TRBJ2-7|TRBV9|.
TGTGCCAGCAGCGTAGCTCCCACCCGGGGTGAGCAGTACTTC
CASSVAPTRGEQYF
>.|TRBJ2-2|TRBV29-1|.
TGCAGCGGGGGAGGATCGAACACCGGGGAGCTGTTTTTT
CSGGGSNTGELFF
>.|TRBJ2-1|TRBV11-2|.
TGTGCCAGCAGCACCTTGACAGCCCCAGGTTACCAGTTCTTC
CASSTLTAPGYQFF
>.|TRBJ2-2|TRBV19|few
TGTGCCAGTGGAGGGCAGGGTTGGACCGGGGAGCTGTTTTTT
CASGGQGWTGELFF
>.|TRBJ1-2|TRBV4-1|.
TGCGCCAGCAGCCAAGGCCCGGGTGGGGGGGCCAACTATGGCTACACCTTC
CASSQGPGGGANYGYTF
>TRBD2|TRBJ2-5|TRBV2|.
TGTGCCAGCACCGAGTCAGCGGGGAGCCAGTACTTC
CASTESAGSQYF
>.|TRBJ2-2|TRBV6-6|.
TGTGCCAGCAGCCAGGCCGGGGAGCTGTTTTTT
CASSQAGELFF
>TRBD1|TRBJ2-3|TRBV5-8|.
TGTGCCAGCTCTGCCGGACAGGGGGCCAGAGATACGCAGTATTTT
CASSAGQGARDTQYF
>.|TRBJ1-2|TRBV6-5|.
TGTGCCAGCTTCTCCATGGGGAGAGGCTACACCTTC
CASFSMGRGYTF
>TRBD1|TRBJ1-2|TRBV10-3|.
TGTGCCATCAGACAGGGGGACGGCTACACCTTC
CAIRQGDGYTF
>.|TRBJ2-4|TRBV7-2|.
TGTGCCAGCAGCTCATCCCACGTGGAGTTCCGGTACTTC
CASSSSHVEFRYF
>.|TRBJ2-1|TRBV4-3|.
TGCGCCAGCAGCCAAGAACGCGGACGGAATGAGCAGTTCTTC
CASSQERGRNEQFF
>TRBD2|TRBJ2-5|TRBV2|few
TGTGCCAGCAGCGGGGGGGAGACCCAGTACTTC
CASSGGETQYF
>TRBD1|TRBJ1-6|TRBV14|.
TGTGCCAGCAGCCAAACGGGACAGGGAAGGTCACCCCTCCACTTT
CASSQTGQGRSPLHF
>.|TRBJ2-7|TRBV9|.
TGTGCCAGCAGCGTAGGCCAGGGCGGCGAGCAGTACTTC
CASSVGQGGEQYF
>.|TRBJ1-6|TRBV10-3|once
TGTGCCATCAGTGAGTCCGCCAGGCAGGATTCACCCCTCCACTTT
CAISESARQDSPLHF
>.|TRBJ2-3|TRBV30|few
TGTGCCTGGAGTCGACTACACACAGATACGCAGTATTTT
CAWSRLHTDTQYF
>.|TRBJ2-1|TRBV7-2|.
TGTGCCAGCAGTCCTCAGTACAATGAGCAGTTCTTC
CASSPQYNEQFF
>.|TRBJ1-2|TRBV30|.
TGTGCCTGGAGTTTGACAGGTGGTGGCTACACCTTC
CAWSLTGGGYTF
>.|TRBJ1-5|TRBV7-2|.
TGTGCCAGCAGCTTTAACATGGGGGGCAATCAGCCCCAGCATTTT
CASSFNMGGNQPQHF
>.|TRBJ1-2|TRBV15|.
TGTGCCACCAGCCCAGGGGTCTATGGCTACACCTTC
CATSPGVYGYTF